These 13 T cell receptor beta chains were sequenced from one sample in a study of CD8 T cells in ankylosing spondylitis. A single record per CDR3 protein comes from TCRdb applying MiXCR to the 5' RACE reads. Among approximately 38,000 distinct CDR3 sequences, 2.5% to 3.5% were seen once, and the ten largest hold roughly 4.4%. The sample consisted of blood, either unsorted or a sorted T cell fraction (not recorded which). Receptors were obtained from a male donor with ankylosing spondylitis or in good health (not recorded which).

In its sample, this clonotype was seen many times. CDR3: CASSVGSQGGDTQYF. The CDR3 nucleotides read TGTGCCAGCAGCGTAGGGTCACAGGGGGGAGATACGCAGTATTTT. This sequence joins TRBV9 and TRBJ2-3; 8 bases match TRBD1. The germline CDR1 and CDR2 sequences are SGDLS and YYNGEE. The length of the CDR3 is 15 residues. V was clipped by 0 bases and J by 5 bases; unmatched bases: 5.

The table lists this clonotype with many counts. The rearrangement joins TRBV9 to TRBJ2-1; no definite D call. The CDR3 has 17 residues. CDR1 is SGDLS, CDR2 YYNGEE, per germline. Trimming removed 4 bases at V and 5 bases at J, with 22 bases between. The CDR3 nucleotides read TGTGCCAGCAGCCCCCCCCTCGGGCTAGACGCGAACAATGAGCAGTTCTTC. Amino acid sequence: CASSPPLGLDANNEQFF.

Many counts were recorded for this clonotype. One end of the junction varies from germline; a read error may be responsible. The CDR3 DNA reads TGTGCCAGTAGCGGGACTAGCGGGGAAGTAAGCCACGAGCAGTACTTC. It codes for CASSGTSGEVSHEQYF. The chain combines TRBV9 with TRBJ2-7; 13 nucleotides match TRBD2. The CDR3 contains 16 residues. Germline loops: CDR1 SGDLS, CDR2 YYNGEE.

The sample holds many counts of this clonotype. V gene TRBV9 combines with J gene TRBJ2-7, with TRBD2 as a possible D gene (6 bases). This CDR3 comprises 14 residues. Between the trimmed V and J ends, which lost 2 bases and 2 bases, there was a span of 11 bases. Germline V CDR1 and CDR2: SGDLS, YYNGEE. The CDR3 spells CASSVNAGTYEQYF. CDR3 DNA sequence: TGTGCCAGCAGCGTCAACGCGGGGACCTACGAGCAGTACTTC.

Many counts were recorded for this clonotype. This chain uses TRBV9 with TRBJ2-4, with 7 bases lining up with TRBD1. Germline lookup yields CDR1 SGDLS and CDR2 YYNGEE. Trimming at V came to 4 bases and at J to 3 bases, leaving 4 bases not matched to a gene. The CDR3 spans 14 residues. The CDR3 spells CASSPGQHKNIQYF. In DNA, the CDR3 is TGTGCCAGCAGCCCGGGACAGCACAAAAACATTCAGTACTTC. Full variable domain (rest looked up from reference TRBV9 and TRBJ2-4): DSGVTQTPKHLITATGQRVTLRCSPRSGDLSVYWYQQSLDQGLQFLIQYYNGEERAKGNILERFSAQQFPDLHSELNLSSLELGDSALYFCASSPGQHKNIQYFGAGTRLSVL.

This clonotype has a count of ten or more. The gene calls are TRBV9 and TRBJ2-7; 14 bases map to TRBD2. The V and J ends lost 0 bases and 4 bases, in that order; junction bases with no gene match: 6. CDR1 and CDR2 from the germline V gene are SGDLS and YYNGEE. The CDR3 consists of 17 residues. Written as DNA, the CDR3 is TGTGCCAGCAGCGTAGGGCCGACTAGCGGGAGGGGATACGAGCAGTACTTC. Translated, it gives CASSVGPTSGRGYEQYF.

This clonotype was seen ten or more times. The genes are TRBV9 and TRBJ1-2, with TRBD1 identical over 8 bases. The CDR3 runs to 15 residues. Germline CDR1 reads SGDLS; CDR2 reads YYNGEE. The V and J ends lost 0 bases and 2 bases, in that order; junction bases with no gene match: 3. For the CDR3, the DNA is TGTGCCAGCAGCGTAGCGGGGGACAGGAACTATGGCTACACCTTC. It translates to CASSVAGDRNYGYTF.

This clonotype was counted ten times or more. The chain is built from TRBV9 and TRBJ2-1; TRBD2 agrees at 7 bases. Germline lookup yields CDR1 SGDLS and CDR2 YYNGEE. This CDR3 contains 16 residues. V lost 0 bases to trimming and J lost 9 bases; unmatched junction nucleotides: 12. For the CDR3, the DNA is TGTGCCAGCAGCGTAGGTGGTGGGAGGGTCTCGGGTGAGCAGTTCTTC. Amino acids: CASSVGGGRVSGEQFF.

Ten or more counts support this clonotype. The J gene is TRBJ2-1, the V gene TRBV9; 7 bases match TRBD2. V gave up 3 bases and J gave up 8 bases; unmatched junction bases: 5. This CDR3 contains 13 residues. Germline V gene sequence: CDR1 SGDLS, CDR2 YYNGEE. In DNA, the CDR3 is TGTGCCAGCAGCGCAGGGACTATCCATGAGCAGTTCTTC. The encoded protein is CASSAGTIHEQFF.

This clonotype was picked up many times. CDR3 in DNA: TGTGCCAGCAGCGTCACAGTCCAAGAGACCCAGTACTTC. Translated, it gives CASSVTVQETQYF. V gene TRBV9 combines with J gene TRBJ2-5; D uncertain. The CDR3 spans 13 residues. Germline lookup yields CDR1 SGDLS and CDR2 YYNGEE. V dropped 2 bases and J dropped 1 base, with 6 bases sitting between them.

V usage is TRBV9 and J usage is TRBJ2-3; 7 nucleotides match TRBD2. The germline V gene encodes CDR1 SGDLS and CDR2 YYNGEE. The V and J ends lost 3 bases and 10 bases, in that order; junction bases with no gene match: 17. The CDR3 covers 16 residues. The DNA of the CDR3 is TGTGCCAGCAGCGCCCAGAGACGCGTAGCGGGCCTCGCGCAGTATTTT. It specifies CASSAQRRVAGLAQYF.

The sample holds many counts of this clonotype. This chain uses TRBV9 with TRBJ2-1; possibly TRBD2 for D (6 bases). The CDR3 is 17 amino acids. Germline V gene sequence: CDR1 SGDLS, CDR2 YYNGEE. Trimming removed 1 base at V and 8 bases at J, with 22 bases between. Here the CDR3 DNA reads TGTGCCAGCAGCGTACCGCTAGCGTCTCACAAGGCCGATGAGCAGTTCTTC. Amino acids: CASSVPLASHKADEQFF.

This clonotype occurred many times. CDR3 sequence (DNA): TGTGCCAGCAGCGCCGACAGGGATATATCAGAGACCCAGTACTTC. Translated: CASSADRDISETQYF. This sequence joins TRBV9 and TRBJ2-5, with TRBD1 matching 7 bases. V was clipped by 3 bases and J by 4 bases; unmatched bases: 9. The CDR3 contains 15 residues. CDR1 is SGDLS and CDR2 is YYNGEE in the germline V gene.